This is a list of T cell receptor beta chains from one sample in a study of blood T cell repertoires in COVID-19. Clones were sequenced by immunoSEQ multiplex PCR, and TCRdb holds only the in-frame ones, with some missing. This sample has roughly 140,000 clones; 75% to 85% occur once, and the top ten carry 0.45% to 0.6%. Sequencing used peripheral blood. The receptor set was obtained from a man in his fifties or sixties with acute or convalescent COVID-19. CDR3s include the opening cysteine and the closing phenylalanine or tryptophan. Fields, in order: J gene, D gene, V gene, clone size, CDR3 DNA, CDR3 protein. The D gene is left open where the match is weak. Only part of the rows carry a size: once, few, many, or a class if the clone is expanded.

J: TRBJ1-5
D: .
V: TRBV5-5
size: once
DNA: TGTGCCAGCAGCTTGGGGGCGAGTGCCCAGCATTTT
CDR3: CASSLGASAQHF

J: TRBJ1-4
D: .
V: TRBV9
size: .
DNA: TGTGCCAGCAGCTACTCCCCAGGGAATGAAAAACTGTTTTTT
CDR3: CASSYSPGNEKLFF

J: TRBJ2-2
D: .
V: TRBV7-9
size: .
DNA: TGTGCCAGCAGCATGGGACAGAACACCGGGGAGCTGTTTTTT
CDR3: CASSMGQNTGELFF

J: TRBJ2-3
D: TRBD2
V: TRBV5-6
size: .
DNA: TGTGCCAGCAGCGGAATGACTAGCGGGGGGGCCGCAGATACGCAGTATTTT
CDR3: CASSGMTSGGAADTQYF

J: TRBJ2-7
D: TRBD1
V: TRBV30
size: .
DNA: TGTGCCTGGACAGACACCACGCCTGGCAGGGGGCTTCGGGGGATTCTACTCTACGAGCAGTACTTC
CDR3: CAWTDTTPGRGLRGILLYEQYF

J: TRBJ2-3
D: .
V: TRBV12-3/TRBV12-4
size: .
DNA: TGTGCCAGCAGTTTAGTGTGGGACTGGACGCAGTATTTT
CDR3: CASSLVWDWTQYF

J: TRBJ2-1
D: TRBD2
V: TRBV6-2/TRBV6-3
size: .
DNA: TGTGCCAGCAGTTCATCTGTGGGACTAGCGGGACTAAACAATGAGCAGTTCTTC
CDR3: CASSSSVGLAGLNNEQFF

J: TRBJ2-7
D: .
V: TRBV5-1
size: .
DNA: TGCGCCAGCAGCTCGACAGTGTCATTCTACGAGCAGTACTTC
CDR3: CASSSTVSFYEQYF

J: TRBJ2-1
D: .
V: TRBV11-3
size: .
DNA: TGTGCCAGCAGCTTAGGGAGGGGGCTAGGGTACAATGAGCAGTTCTTC
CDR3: CASSLGRGLGYNEQFF

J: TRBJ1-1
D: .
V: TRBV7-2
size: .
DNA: TGTGCCAGCAGCTTAGTCGCGGGGGCTGACACTGAAGCTTTCTTT
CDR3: CASSLVAGADTEAFF

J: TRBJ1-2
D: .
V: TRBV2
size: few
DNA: TGTGCCAGCAGAGCGAGGGTGGCCGATAGCTATGGCTACACCTTC
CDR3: CASRARVADSYGYTF

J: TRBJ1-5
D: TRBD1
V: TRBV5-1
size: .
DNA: TGCGCCAGCAGTTTCGGGACAGACAATCAGCCCCAGCATTTT
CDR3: CASSFGTDNQPQHF

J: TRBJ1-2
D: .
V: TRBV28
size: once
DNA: TGTGCCAGCAGACAGAACTATGGCTACACCTTC
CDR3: CASRQNYGYTF

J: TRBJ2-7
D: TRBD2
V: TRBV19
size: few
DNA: TGTGCCAGTACCCCATCTAGCGGGAGTCTGAATGGCGAGCAGTACTTC
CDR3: CASTPSSGSLNGEQYF

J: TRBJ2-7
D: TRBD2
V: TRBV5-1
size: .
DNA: TGCGCCAGCAGCTTCGAACCTAGCGGGAGGGCTGGGTCCGAGCAGTACTTC
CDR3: CASSFEPSGRAGSEQYF

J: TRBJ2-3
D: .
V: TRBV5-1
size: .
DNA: TGCGCCAGCAGCCTGAGGGACACTAGCACAGATACGCAGTATTTT
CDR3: CASSLRDTSTDTQYF

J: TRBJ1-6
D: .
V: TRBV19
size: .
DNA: TGTGCCAGTAACAACAGGAATTATAATTCACCCCTCCACTTT
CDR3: CASNNRNYNSPLHF

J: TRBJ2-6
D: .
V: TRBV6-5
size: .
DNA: TGTGCCAGCAGGTTACAGACCTCTGGGGCCAACGTCCTGACTTTC
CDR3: CASRLQTSGANVLTF

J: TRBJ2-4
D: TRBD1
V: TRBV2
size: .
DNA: TGTGCCAGCAGCGTAGGACAGGTGAAAAACATTCAGTACTTC
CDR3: CASSVGQVKNIQYF

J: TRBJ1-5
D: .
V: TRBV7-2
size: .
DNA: TGTGCCAGCAGTATGACAGGATTTCAGCCCCAGCATTTT
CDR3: CASSMTGFQPQHF

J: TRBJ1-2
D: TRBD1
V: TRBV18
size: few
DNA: TGTGCCAGCTCACAATCCGGGACAGTTGGCTACACCTTC
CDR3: CASSQSGTVGYTF

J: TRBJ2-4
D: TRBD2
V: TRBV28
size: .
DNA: TGTGCCAGCAGTTCGGGGACCCTCGGGGGGATTCAGTACTTC
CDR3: CASSSGTLGGIQYF

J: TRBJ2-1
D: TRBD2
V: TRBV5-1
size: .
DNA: TGCGCCAGCAGCCCTCTTAGCGGGAGTATTAATGAGCAGTTCTTC
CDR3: CASSPLSGSINEQFF

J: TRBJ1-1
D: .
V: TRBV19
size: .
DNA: TGTGCCAGTAGGCGGAACCGGCAACAGGGAGAAGCTTTCTTT
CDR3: CASRRNRQQGEAFF

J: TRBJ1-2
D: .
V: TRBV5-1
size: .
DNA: TGCGCCAGCAGCTTGGGGGCCGGGGACACGTATTCGGACGGCTACACCTTC
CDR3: CASSLGAGDTYSDGYTF

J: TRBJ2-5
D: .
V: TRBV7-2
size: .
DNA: TGTGCCAGCAGCTTAGAGGGCGGGGTGGAGACCCAGTACTTC
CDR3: CASSLEGGVETQYF

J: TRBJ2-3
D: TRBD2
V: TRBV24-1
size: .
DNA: TGTGCCACCAGTGATCCGAGACTAGCGGGGCCCACAGATACGCAGTATTTT
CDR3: CATSDPRLAGPTDTQYF

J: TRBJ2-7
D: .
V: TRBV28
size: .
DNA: TGTGCCAGCAGATCACTAACCGAGCAGTACTTC
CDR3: CASRSLTEQYF

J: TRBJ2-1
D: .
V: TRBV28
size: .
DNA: TGTGCCAGCAGTTCCCAGGGGGGCGCAGGGTTCGGTGAGCAGTTCTTC
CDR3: CASSSQGGAGFGEQFF